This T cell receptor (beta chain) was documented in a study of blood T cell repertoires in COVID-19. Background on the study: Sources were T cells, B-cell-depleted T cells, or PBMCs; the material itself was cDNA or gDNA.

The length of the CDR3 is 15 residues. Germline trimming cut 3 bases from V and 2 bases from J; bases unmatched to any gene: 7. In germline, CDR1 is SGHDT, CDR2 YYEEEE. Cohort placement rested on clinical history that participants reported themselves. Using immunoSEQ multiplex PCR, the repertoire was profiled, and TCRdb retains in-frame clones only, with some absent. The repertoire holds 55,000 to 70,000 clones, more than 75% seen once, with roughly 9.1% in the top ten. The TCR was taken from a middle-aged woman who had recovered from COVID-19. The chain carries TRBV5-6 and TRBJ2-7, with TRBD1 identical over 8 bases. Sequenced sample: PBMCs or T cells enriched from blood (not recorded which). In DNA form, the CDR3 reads TGTGCCAGCAGCTCTCGACAGGGGTTCCCCTACGAGCAGTACTTC. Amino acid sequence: CASSSRQGFPYEQYF.